Only a few counts were recorded for the clone carrying this T cell receptor beta chain. The record originates from a study of Graves' ophthalmopathy and Graves' hyperthyroidism. Study as a whole: Blood was drawn at initial diagnosis, before any treatment.

Trimming took off 1 base at V and 7 bases at J, with 7 bases between the two ends. CDR1 LNHNV and CDR2 YYDKDF come from the germline V gene (reference sequence). There are 13 residues in the CDR3. For repertoire sequencing, the TCR beta CDR3 regions were amplified from RNA transcripts. An initial RT-PCR round employing HTBI primers preceded a second-round multiplex PCR. TCRdb processed the multiplex PCR reads anew with MiXCR; each CDR3 protein has one entry. The repertoire holds a few hundred thousand distinct CDR3 sequences, with under 25% as singletons. The sample comprised peripheral blood. The TCR sequence derives from a woman younger than 30 with stable Graves' hyperthyroidism. The rearrangement joins TRBV15 to TRBJ2-2; D ambiguous. The CDR3 loop is CATSRGDIGELFF. In nucleotides, the CDR3 is TGTGCCACCAGCAGAGGAGATATCGGGGAGCTGTTTTTT. The entire variable domain, with the rest obtained from reference TRBV15 and TRBJ2-2, is as follows: DAMVIQNPRYQVTQFGKPVTLSCSQTLNHNVMYWYQQKSSQAPKLLFHYYDKDFNNEADTPDNFQSRRPNTSFCFLDIRSPGLGDTAMYLCATSRGDIGELFFGEGSRLTVL.